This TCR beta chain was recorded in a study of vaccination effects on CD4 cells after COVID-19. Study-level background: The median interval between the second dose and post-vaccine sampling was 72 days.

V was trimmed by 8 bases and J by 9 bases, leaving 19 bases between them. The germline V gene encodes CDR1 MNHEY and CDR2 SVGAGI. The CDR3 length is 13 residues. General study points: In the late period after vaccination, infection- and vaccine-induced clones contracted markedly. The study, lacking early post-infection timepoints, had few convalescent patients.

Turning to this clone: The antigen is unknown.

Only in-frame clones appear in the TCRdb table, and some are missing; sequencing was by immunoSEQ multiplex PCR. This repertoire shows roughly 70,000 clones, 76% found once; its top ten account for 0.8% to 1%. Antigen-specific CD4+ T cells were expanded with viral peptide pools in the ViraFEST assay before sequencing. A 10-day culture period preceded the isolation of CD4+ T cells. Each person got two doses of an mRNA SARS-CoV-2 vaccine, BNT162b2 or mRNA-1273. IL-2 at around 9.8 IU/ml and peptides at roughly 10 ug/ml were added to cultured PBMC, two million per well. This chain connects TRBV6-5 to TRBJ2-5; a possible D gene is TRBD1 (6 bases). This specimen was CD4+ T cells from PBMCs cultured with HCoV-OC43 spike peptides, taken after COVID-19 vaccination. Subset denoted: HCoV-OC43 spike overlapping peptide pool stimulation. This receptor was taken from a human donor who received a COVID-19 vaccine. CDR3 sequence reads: CASDRPNLGAQYF. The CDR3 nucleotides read TGTGCCAGCGACAGGCCAAATCTGGGGGCCCAGTACTTC.